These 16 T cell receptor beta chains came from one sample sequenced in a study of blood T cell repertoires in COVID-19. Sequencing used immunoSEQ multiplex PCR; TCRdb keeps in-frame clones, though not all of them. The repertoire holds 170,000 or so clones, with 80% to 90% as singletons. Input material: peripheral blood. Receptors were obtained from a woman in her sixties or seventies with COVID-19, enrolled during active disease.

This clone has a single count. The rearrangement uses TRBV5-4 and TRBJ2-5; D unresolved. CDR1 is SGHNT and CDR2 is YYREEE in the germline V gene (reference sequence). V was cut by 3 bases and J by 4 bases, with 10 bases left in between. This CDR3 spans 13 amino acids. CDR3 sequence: CASSSQPGETQYF. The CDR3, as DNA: TGTGCCAGCAGCTCCCAACCCGGAGAGACCCAGTACTTC.

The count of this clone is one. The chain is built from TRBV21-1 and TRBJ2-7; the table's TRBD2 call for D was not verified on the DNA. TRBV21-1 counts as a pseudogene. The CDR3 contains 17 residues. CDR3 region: CASSKDLSRRRIYEQYF. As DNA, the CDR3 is TGTGCCAGCAGCAAAGATTTGAGCAGGAGGCGCATCTACGAGCAGTACTTC.

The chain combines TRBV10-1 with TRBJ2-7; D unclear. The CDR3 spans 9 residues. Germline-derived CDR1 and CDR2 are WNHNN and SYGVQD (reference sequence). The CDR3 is CASSENGSV. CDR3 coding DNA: TGCGCCAGCAGTGAGAATGGCAGTGTA.

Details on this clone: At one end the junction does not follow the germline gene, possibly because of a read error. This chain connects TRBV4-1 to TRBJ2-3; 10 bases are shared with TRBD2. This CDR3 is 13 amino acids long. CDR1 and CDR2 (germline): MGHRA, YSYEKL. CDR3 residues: CASSQGSSGSLSF. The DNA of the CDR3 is TGCGCCAGCAGCCAAGGATCTAGCGGGAGCCTCTCTTTT.

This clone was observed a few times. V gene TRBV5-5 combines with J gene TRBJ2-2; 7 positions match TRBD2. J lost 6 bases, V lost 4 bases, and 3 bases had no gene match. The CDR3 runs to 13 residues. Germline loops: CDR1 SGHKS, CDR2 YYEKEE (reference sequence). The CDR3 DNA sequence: TGTGCCAGCAGCGTAACTAGCGCCGGGGAGCTGTTTTTT. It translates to CASSVTSAGELFF.

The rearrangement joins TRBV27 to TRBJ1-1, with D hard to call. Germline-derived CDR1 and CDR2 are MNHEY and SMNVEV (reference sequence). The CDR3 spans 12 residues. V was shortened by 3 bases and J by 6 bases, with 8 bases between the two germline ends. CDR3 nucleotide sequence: TGTGCCAGCAGTTTCCCAGGATCTGAAGCTTTCTTT. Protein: CASSFPGSEAFF.

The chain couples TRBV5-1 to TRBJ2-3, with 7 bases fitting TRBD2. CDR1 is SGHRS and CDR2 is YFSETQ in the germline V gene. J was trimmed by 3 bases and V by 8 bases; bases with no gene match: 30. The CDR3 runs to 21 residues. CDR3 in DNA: TGCGCCAGTACCTACCGACCCGGGACTAACCTCCCCCGAGGGAAGACAGATACGCAGTATTTT. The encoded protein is CASTYRPGTNLPRGKTDTQYF.

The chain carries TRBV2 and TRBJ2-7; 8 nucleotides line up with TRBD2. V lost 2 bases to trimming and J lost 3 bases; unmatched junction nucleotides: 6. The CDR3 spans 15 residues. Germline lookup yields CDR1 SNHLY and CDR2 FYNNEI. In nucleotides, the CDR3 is TGTGCCAGCAGTGAATCACCGGGACTAGTCTACGAGCAGTACTTC. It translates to CASSESPGLVYEQYF.

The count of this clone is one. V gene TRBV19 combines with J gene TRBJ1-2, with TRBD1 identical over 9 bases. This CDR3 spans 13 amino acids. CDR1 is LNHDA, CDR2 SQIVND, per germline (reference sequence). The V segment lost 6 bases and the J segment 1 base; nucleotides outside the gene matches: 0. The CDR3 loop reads CASRGQGNYGYTF. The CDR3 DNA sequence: TGTGCCAGTAGGGGACAGGGTAACTATGGCTACACCTTC. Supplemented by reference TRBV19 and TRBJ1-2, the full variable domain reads DGGITQSPKYLFRKEGQNVTLSCEQNLNHDAMYWYRQDPGQGLRLIYYSQIVNDFQKGDIAEGYSVSREKKESFPLTVTSAQKNPTAFYLCASRGQGNYGYTFGSGTRLTVV.

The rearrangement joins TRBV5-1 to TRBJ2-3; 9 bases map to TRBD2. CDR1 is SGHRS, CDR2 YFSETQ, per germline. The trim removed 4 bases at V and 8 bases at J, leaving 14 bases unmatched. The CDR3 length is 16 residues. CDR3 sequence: CASSRDASGTQGTQYF. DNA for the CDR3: TGCGCCAGCAGCCGGGACGCTAGCGGGACCCAGGGTACGCAGTATTTT.

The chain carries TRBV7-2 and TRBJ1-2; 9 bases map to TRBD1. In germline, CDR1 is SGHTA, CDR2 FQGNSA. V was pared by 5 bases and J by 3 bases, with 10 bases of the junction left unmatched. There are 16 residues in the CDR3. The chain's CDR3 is CASSPRPGQGDYGYTF. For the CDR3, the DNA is TGTGCCAGCAGCCCTAGACCGGGACAGGGAGACTATGGCTACACCTTC. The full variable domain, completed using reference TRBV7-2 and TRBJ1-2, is GAGVSQSPSNKVTEKGKDVELRCDPISGHTALYWYRQSLGQGLEFLIYFQGNSAPDKSGLPSDRFSAERTGGSVSTLTIQRTQQEDSAVYLCASSPRPGQGDYGYTFGSGTRLTVV.

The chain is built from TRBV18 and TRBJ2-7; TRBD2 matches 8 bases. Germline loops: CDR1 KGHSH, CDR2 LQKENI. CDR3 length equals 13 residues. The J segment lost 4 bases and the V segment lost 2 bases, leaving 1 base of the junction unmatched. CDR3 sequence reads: CASSPAGGYEQYF. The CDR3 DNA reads TGTGCCAGCTCACCAGCGGGAGGATACGAGCAGTACTTC. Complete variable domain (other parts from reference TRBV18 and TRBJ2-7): NAGVMQNPRHLVRRRGQEARLRCSPMKGHSHVYWYRQLPEEGLKFMVYLQKENIIDESGMPKERFSAEFPKEGPSILRIQQVVRGDSAAYFCASSPAGGYEQYFGPGTRLTVT.

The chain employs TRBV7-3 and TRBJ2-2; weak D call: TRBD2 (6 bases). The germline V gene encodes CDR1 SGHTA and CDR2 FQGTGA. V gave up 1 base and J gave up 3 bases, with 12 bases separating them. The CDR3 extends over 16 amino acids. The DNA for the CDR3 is TGTGCCAGCAGCTTAATCCGGACTACAGACACCGGGGAGCTGTTTTTT. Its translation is CASSLIRTTDTGELFF.

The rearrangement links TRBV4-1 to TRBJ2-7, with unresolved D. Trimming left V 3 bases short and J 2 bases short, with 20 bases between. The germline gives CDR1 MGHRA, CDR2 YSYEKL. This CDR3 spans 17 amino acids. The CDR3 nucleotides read TGCGCCAGCAGCCACGACCTCCGAACCGGCGGCCCCTACGAGCAGTACTTC. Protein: CASSHDLRTGGPYEQYF.

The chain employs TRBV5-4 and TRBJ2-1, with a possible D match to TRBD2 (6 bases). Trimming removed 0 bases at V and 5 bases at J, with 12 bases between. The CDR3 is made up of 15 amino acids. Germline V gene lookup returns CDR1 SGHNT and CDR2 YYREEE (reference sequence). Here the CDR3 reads CASSLAPSVHNEQFF. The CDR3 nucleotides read TGTGCCAGCAGCTTGGCCCCTAGCGTACACAATGAGCAGTTCTTC.

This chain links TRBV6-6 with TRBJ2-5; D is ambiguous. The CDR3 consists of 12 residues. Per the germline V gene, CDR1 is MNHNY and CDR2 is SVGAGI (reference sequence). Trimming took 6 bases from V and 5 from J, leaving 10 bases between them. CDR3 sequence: CASSPERETQYF. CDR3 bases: TGTGCCAGCAGCCCCGAACGGGAGACCCAGTACTTC.